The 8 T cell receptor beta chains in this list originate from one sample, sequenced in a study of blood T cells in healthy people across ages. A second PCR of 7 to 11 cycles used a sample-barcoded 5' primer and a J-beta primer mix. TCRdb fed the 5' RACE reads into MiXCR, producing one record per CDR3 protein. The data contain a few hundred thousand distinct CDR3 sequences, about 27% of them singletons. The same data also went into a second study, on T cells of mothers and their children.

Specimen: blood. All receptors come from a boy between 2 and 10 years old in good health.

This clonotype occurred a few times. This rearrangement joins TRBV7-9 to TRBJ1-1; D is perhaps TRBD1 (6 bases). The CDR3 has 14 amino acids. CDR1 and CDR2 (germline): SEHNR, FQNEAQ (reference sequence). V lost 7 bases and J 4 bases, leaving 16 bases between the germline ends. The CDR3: CASIAQGSGTEAFF. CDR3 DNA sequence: TGTGCCAGCATCGCTCAGGGGTCCGGCACTGAAGCTTTCTTT.

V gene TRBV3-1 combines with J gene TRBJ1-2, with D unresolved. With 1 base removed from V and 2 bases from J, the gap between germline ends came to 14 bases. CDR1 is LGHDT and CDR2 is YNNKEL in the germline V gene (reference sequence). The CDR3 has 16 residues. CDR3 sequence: CASSQVLGRRNYGYTF. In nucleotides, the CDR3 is TGTGCCAGCAGCCAAGTTCTGGGCAGGAGGAACTATGGCTACACCTTC.

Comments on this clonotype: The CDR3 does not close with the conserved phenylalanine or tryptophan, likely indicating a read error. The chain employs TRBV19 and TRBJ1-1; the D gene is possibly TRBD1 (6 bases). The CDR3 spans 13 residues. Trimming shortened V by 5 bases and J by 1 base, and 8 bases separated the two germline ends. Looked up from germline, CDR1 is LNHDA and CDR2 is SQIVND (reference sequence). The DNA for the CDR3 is TGTGCCAGTAGTCTCAGGGGGAACACTGAAGCTTTCTCT. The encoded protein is CASSLRGNTEAFS.

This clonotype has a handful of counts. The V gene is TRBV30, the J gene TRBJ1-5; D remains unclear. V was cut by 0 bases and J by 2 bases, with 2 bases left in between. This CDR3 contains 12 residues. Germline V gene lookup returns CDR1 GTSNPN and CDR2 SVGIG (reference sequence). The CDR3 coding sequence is TGTGCCTGGAGTGTAGGCAATCAGCCCCAGCATTTT. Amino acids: CAWSVGNQPQHF.

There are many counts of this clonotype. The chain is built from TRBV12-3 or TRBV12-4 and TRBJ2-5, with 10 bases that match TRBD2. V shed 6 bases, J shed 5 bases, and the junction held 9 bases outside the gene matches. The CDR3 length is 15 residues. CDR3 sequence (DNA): TGTGCCAGCAGCCTTCTAGCGGGGGCGGGGGAGACCCAGTACTTC. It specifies CASSLLAGAGETQYF.

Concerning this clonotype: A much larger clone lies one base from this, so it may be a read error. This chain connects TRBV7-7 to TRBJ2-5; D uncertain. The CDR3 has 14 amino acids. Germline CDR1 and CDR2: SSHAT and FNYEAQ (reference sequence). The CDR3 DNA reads TGTGCCGGCAGCTTAGATGGACGGCAACAGACCCAGTACTTC. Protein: CAGSLDGRQQTQYF.

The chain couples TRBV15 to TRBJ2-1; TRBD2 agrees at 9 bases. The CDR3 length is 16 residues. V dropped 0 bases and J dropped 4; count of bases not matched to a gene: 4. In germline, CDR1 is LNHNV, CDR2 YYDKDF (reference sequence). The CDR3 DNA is TGTGCCACCAGCAGAGAGCGGGAGGGGTTTTACAATGAGCAGTTCTTC. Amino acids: CATSREREGFYNEQFF. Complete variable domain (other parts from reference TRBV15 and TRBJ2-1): DAMVIQNPRYQVTQFGKPVTLSCSQTLNHNVMYWYQQKSSQAPKLLFHYYDKDFNNEADTPDNFQSRRPNTSFCFLDIRSPGLGDTAMYLCATSREREGFYNEQFFGPGTRLTVL.

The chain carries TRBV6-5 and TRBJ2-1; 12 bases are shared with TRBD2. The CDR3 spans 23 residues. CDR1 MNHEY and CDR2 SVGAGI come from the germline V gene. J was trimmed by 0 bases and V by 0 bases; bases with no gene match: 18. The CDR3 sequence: CASSYSPMKQLAGGWSSYNEQFF. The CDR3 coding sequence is TGTGCCAGCAGTTACTCGCCAATGAAACAACTAGCGGGGGGATGGAGCTCCTACAATGAGCAGTTCTTC.